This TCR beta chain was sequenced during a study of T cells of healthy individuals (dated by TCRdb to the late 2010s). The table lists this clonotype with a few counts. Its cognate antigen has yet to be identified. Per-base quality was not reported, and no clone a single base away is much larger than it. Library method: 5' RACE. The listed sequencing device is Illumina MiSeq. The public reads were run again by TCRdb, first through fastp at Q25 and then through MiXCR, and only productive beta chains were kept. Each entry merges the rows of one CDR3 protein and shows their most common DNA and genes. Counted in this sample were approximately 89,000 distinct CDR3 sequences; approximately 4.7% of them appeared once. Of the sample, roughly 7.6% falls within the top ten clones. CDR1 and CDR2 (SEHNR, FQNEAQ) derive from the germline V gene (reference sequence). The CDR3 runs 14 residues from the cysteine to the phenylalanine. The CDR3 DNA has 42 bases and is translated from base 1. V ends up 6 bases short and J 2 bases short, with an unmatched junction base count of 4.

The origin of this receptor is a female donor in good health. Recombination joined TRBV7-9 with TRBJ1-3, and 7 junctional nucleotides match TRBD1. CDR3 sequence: CASSRQGPGNTIYF. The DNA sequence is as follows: TGTGCCAGCAGTCGACAGGGCCCTGGAAACACCATATATTTT.